This is a list of T cell receptor beta chains from one sample in a study of T cell changes during pregnancy in multiple sclerosis. Sequencing was performed with immunoSEQ multiplex PCR; in TCRdb, only in-frame clones are kept and a portion is missing. The sample has around 48,000 clones; around 90% are singletons. The input for sequencing was CD4+ T cells from peripheral blood mononuclear cells, taken in the second trimester of pregnancy. All receptors derive from a female donor with multiple sclerosis, enrolled in a pregnancy study. Both conserved end residues are part of each CDR3. D genes are given only for firm matches. Not all rows give a size; the values are once, few, many and, for expanded clones, a class.

V	D	J	size	DNA	CDR3
TRBV7-2	TRBD2	TRBJ2-3	NA	TGTGCCAGCAGCTCCCGGACTAGCGGGGTAGCAGATACGCAGTATTTT	CASSSRTSGVADTQYF
TRBV11-1	NA	TRBJ2-4	NA	TGTGCCAGCAGCTTAACAGGGGCCAAAAACATTCAGTACTTC	CASSLTGAKNIQYF
TRBV19	TRBD1	TRBJ1-5	few	TGTGCCAGTAGTAGGGCGGGACAGGGGCATCAGCCCCAGCATTTT	CASSRAGQGHQPQHF
TRBV10-3	TRBD2	TRBJ2-1	NA	TGTGCCATCAGGCCCGGGACTAGCGTTAACAATGAGCAGTTCTTC	CAIRPGTSVNNEQFF
TRBV5-5	NA	TRBJ1-1	NA	TGTGCCAGCAGCTTTGGGCCGTCGAACACTGAAGCTTTCTTT	CASSFGPSNTEAFF
TRBV7-6	NA	TRBJ2-2	NA	TGTGCCAGCAGCTTAGGGACAGCGAACACCGGGGAGCTGTTTTTT	CASSLGTANTGELFF
TRBV7-2	NA	TRBJ1-1	NA	TGTGCCAGCAGCCCTGGGCGGGGGCTTGAAGCTTTCTTT	CASSPGRGLEAFF
TRBV30	NA	TRBJ1-2	NA	TGTGCCTGGAGTGTATCGTTAGGGGCCTATGGCTACACCTTC	CAWSVSLGAYGYTF
TRBV6-5	TRBD1	TRBJ2-7	NA	TGTGCCAGCAGTTACTACCACAGGGGAACCTACGAGCAGTACTTC	CASSYYHRGTYEQYF
TRBV2	NA	TRBJ1-6	NA	TGTGCCAGCAGTGAAGTGCGCGGGGGAGAGAAGGTTTCACCCCTCCACTTT	CASSEVRGGEKVSPLHF
TRBV7-2	NA	TRBJ2-1	NA	TGTGCCAGCAGCGAGGACTCGGACCCCTACAATGAGCAGTTCTTC	CASSEDSDPYNEQFF
TRBV28	TRBD1	TRBJ1-2	NA	TGTGCCAGCAGGGGGACAGGGGATAACTATGGCTACACCTTC	CASRGTGDNYGYTF
TRBV2	TRBD1	TRBJ2-2	once	TGTGCCAGCAGTGAAAGAGGGACAGGGTATGCCGGGGAGCTGTTTTTT	CASSERGTGYAGELFF
TRBV28	NA	TRBJ1-2	NA	TGTGCCAGCAGTTTATTCGCAGGGGTCGATGGCTACACCTTC	CASSLFAGVDGYTF
TRBV6-4	NA	TRBJ1-1	once	TGTGCCAGCAGTGAATGGGGGGGGCCGCTGCAGAACACTGAAGCTTTCTTT	CASSEWGGPLQNTEAFF
TRBV5-1	TRBD1	TRBJ1-1	NA	TGCGCCAGCAGCAACGTCGATACAGGGGGAACTGCTGAAGCTTTCTTT	CASSNVDTGGTAEAFF
TRBV25-1	TRBD1	TRBJ1-2	NA	TGTGCCAGCAGTGAACGTCACAGGGGAGGCTATGGCTACACCTTC	CASSERHRGGYGYTF
TRBV5-5	NA	TRBJ2-1	NA	TGTGCCAGCAGCATGGGACAACCCTACAATGAGCAGTTCTTC	CASSMGQPYNEQFF
TRBV7-3	TRBD2	TRBJ2-1	many	TGTGCCAGCAGCTCCCACGGGACTAGCGTTTACAATGAGCAGTTCTTC	CASSSHGTSVYNEQFF
TRBV27	NA	TRBJ1-2	NA	TGTGCCAGCAGTTTAATATCGGGAATGAGCGGCTACACCTTC	CASSLISGMSGYTF
TRBV19	NA	TRBJ1-5	NA	TGTGCCAGTAGTATAAGGACAATAGGCAATCAGCCCCAGCATTTT	CASSIRTIGNQPQHF
TRBV7-9	TRBD1	TRBJ1-1	NA	TGTGCCAGCAGCCCAAGACAGGGAATGAACACTGAAGCTTTCTTT	CASSPRQGMNTEAFF
TRBV27	TRBD1	TRBJ1-6	NA	TGTGCCAGCAGTTCGGGACAGGGAAGGGGATCACCCCTCCACTTT	CASSSGQGRGSPLHF
TRBV5-6	NA	TRBJ1-6	NA	TGTGCCAGCAGCACAGGACAGCTATATAATTCACCCCTCCACTTT	CASSTGQLYNSPLHF
TRBV29-1	NA	TRBJ2-7	NA	TGCAGCGTGGCCTTACCCAGCTACGAGCAGTACTTC	CSVALPSYEQYF
TRBV28	NA	TRBJ2-2	NA	TGTGCCAGTCGCCCAGGGTCCGGGGAGCTGTTTTTT	CASRPGSGELFF
TRBV19	NA	TRBJ1-3	NA	TGTGCCAGTAGTCTAGGACAGCGAAACACTGGAAACACCATATATTTT	CASSLGQRNTGNTIYF
TRBV2	NA	TRBJ1-2	NA	TGTGCCAGCAGTTCCCCAATACAGGGTCAGGACACCTTC	CASSSPIQGQDTF
TRBV25-1	TRBD1	TRBJ2-7	NA	TGTGCCAGCAGTGAGTGGACAGGCTACGAGCAGTACTTC	CASSEWTGYEQYF
TRBV7-2	TRBD1	TRBJ2-7	NA	TGTGCCAGCAGCTCACCGACAGGGGGCCATTACGAGCAGTACTTC	CASSSPTGGHYEQYF
TRBV5-4	NA	TRBJ2-7	NA	TGTGCCAGCAGCTCACCGACAGGCTCTCTCTACGAGCAGTACTTC	CASSSPTGSLYEQYF
TRBV6-1	NA	TRBJ1-1	once	TGTGCCAGCACTGAAACTCCAGGAGAAGCTTTCTTT	CASTETPGEAFF
TRBV5-1	TRBD1	TRBJ2-5	NA	TGCGCCAGCAGCTCCTTTGGACAGGGGGAGACCCAGTACTTC	CASSSFGQGETQYF
TRBV7-2	NA	TRBJ2-2	NA	TGTGCCAGCAGCTTCCCGCCCGGGGGACGTAACACCGGGGAGCTGTTTTTT	CASSFPPGGRNTGELFF
TRBV6-8	NA	TRBJ1-5	NA	TGTGCCAGCAGTTCCGGGAGCGATCAGCCCCAGCATTTT	CASSSGSDQPQHF
TRBV27	NA	TRBJ2-7	NA	TGTGCCAGCAGTTTCGGACTATCCCGCTACGAGCAGTACTTC	CASSFGLSRYEQYF
TRBV5-1	NA	TRBJ1-2	few	TGCGCCAGCAGCTTGGCCGGCTCCGGGAGCTATGGCTACACCTTC	CASSLAGSGSYGYTF
TRBV4-2	TRBD1	TRBJ1-3	NA	TGTGCCAGCAGCCAGGGGACAGGGGAGAGAGGCTCTGGAAACACCATATATTTT	CASSQGTGERGSGNTIYF
TRBV10-3	NA	TRBJ2-2	NA	TGTGCCATCAGTGACTCATCTAGTAACACCGGGGAGCTGTTTTTT	CAISDSSSNTGELFF
TRBV30	TRBD1	TRBJ2-7	NA	TGTGCCTGGAGTACCGGGACAGGGGCCTACGAGCAGTACTTC	CAWSTGTGAYEQYF
TRBV7-9	NA	TRBJ1-1	NA	TGTGCCAGCAGCTTAGTAAAGGGGGGGCGAAAAACTGAAGCTTTCTTT	CASSLVKGGRKTEAFF
TRBV10-1	NA	TRBJ2-1	NA	TGCGCCAGCAGTGGGCGCCGGGACAATTACAATGAGCAGTTCTTC	CASSGRRDNYNEQFF
TRBV7-2	TRBD2	TRBJ2-7	few	TGTGCCAGCAGCTTAGCCTACCAGGGACTAGCCGACGAGCAGTACTTC	CASSLAYQGLADEQYF